This TCR beta chain was observed in a study of blood T cell repertoires in COVID-19. Trimming pared 7 bases from V and 0 bases from J, leaving 15 bases between. Germline CDR1 LNHDA, CDR2 SQIVND (reference sequence). This CDR3 comprises 15 residues. Assay: immunoSEQ multiplex PCR; the TCRdb copy retains only in-frame clones and omits some. Here the sample spans approximately 390,000 clones, about 90% being singletons. Sequenced: peripheral blood. This sequence was found in a man younger than 35 with active or convalescent COVID-19. V is TRBV19 and J is TRBJ1-1; D is unresolved. CDR3 sequence (DNA): TGTGCCAGTATTACCCCGGCGGGCGTGAACACTGAAGCTTTCTTT. Translated, it gives CASITPAGVNTEAFF.